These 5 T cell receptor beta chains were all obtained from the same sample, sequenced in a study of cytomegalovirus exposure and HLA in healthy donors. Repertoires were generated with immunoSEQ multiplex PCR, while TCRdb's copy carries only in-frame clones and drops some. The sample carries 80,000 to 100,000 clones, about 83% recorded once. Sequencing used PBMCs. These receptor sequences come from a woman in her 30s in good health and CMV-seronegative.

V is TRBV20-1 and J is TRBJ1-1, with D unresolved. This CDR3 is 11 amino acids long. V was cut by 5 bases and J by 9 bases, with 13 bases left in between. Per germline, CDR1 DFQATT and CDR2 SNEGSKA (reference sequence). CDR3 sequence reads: CSAQDATKAFF. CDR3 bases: TGCAGTGCTCAGGACGCGACTAAAGCTTTCTTT.

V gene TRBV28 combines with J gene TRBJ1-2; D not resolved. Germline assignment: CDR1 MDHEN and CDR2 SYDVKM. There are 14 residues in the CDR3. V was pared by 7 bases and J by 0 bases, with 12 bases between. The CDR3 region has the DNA TGTGCCAGCATCCCCCCCGGGTCTAACTATGGCTACACCTTC. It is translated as CASIPPGSNYGYTF.

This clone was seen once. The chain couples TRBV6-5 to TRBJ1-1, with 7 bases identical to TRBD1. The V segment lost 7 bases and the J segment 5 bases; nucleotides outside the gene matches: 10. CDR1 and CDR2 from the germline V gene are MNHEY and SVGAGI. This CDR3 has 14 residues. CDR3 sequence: CASTRQGSVTEAFF. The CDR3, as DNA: TGTGCCAGCACCCGACAGGGCTCAGTGACTGAAGCTTTCTTT.

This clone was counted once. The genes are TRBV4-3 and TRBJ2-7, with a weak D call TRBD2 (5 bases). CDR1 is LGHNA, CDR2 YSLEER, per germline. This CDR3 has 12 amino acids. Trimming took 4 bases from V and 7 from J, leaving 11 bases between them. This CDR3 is CASSPDRGEQYF. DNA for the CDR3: TGCGCCAGCAGCCCCGACCGAGGGGAGCAGTACTTC.

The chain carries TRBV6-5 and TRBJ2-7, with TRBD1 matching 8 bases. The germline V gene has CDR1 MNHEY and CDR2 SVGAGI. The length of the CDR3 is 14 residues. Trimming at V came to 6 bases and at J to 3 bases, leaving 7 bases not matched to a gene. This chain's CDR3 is CASRLGTGYYEQYF. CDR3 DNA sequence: TGTGCCAGCAGGCTCGGGACAGGTTACTACGAGCAGTACTTC.